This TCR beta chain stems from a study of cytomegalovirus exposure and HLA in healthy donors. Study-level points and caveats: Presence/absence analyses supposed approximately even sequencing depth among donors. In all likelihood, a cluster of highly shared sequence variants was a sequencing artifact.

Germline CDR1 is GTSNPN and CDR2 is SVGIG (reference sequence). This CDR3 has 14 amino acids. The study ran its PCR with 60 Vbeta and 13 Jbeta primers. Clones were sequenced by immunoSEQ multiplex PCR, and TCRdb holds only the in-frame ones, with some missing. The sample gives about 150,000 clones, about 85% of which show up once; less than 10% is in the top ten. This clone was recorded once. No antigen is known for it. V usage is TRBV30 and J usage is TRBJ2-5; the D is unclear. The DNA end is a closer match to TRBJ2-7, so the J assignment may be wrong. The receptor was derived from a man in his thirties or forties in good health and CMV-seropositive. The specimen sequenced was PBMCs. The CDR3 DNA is TGTGCCTGGAGTGTCGACGGGTTAAACTACGAGCAGTACTTC. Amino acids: CAWSVDGLNYEQYF.